This T cell receptor (beta chain) comes out of a study of blood T cell dynamics during melanoma immunotherapy. Study summary: First-line therapy was either pembrolizumab or nivolumab with ipilimumab for metastatic melanoma.

Germline CDR1 is SEHNR and CDR2 is FQNEAQ (reference sequence). The CDR3 extends over 15 amino acids. Trimming shortened V by 3 bases and J by 0 bases, and 12 bases separated the two germline ends. As for time point: week 3, after first cycle of checkpoint inhibitor. No patient had earlier systemic cancer treatment, concurrent immunosuppressants, or another active cancer. Sequenced by immunoSEQ multiplex PCR; TCRdb stores in-frame clones only, minus some. The sample includes about 6,900 clones, more than 75% of them seen just once. The rearrangement links TRBV7-9 to TRBJ2-7, with D perhaps matching TRBD1 (6 bases). The receptor was isolated from a human donor with melanoma. This material consisted of blood, taken from a patient treated with checkpoint blockade. In DNA form, the CDR3 reads TGTGCCAGCAGCTTTGAGACAGGAAGCTCCTACGAGCAGTACTTC. Its translation: CASSFETGSSYEQYF.